These 31 T cell receptor beta chains were sequenced from one sample in a study of shared clonotypes between healthy human individuals. Sequencing used immunoSEQ multiplex PCR; TCRdb keeps in-frame clones, though not all of them. The profile shows approximately 340,000 clones, approximately 79% of them singletons. Sequencing was done on a sample of memory CD4+ T cells sorted from blood. Subset reported: CD45RA-negative fraction. These receptors originate from a man aged 25 to 40 in good health.

This clone was recorded a few times. V is TRBV5-4 and J is TRBJ1-1, with D possibly matching TRBD1 (6 bases). The CDR3 covers 15 residues. Germline CDR1 reads SGHNT; CDR2 reads YYREEE (reference sequence). The V end lost 4 bases, the J end lost 0 bases, and 13 bases lay between the germline ends. This CDR3 reads CASSLRTALNTEAFF. The CDR3 nucleotides read TGTGCCAGCAGCCTCCGGACAGCCTTGAACACTGAAGCTTTCTTT.

The chain links TRBV18 to TRBJ2-1; TRBD2 matches at 8 bases. Looked up from germline, CDR1 is KGHSH and CDR2 is LQKENI. V dropped 3 bases and J dropped 10; count of bases not matched to a gene: 11. This CDR3 region has 15 residues. CDR3 nucleotide sequence: TGTGCCAGCTCACCGACGCCTAGCGGGTCCATGGAGCAGTTCTTC. It specifies CASSPTPSGSMEQFF.

The CDR3 nucleotides are TGTGCCAGCAGCGTCACCGGGACTAGCGGGACCTCCGGGGAGCTGTTTTTT. Residues: CASSVTGTSGTSGELFF. The chain is built from TRBV9 and TRBJ2-2, with 13 positions matching TRBD2. V lost 2 bases and J lost 6; bases outside the gene matches: 7. In germline, CDR1 is SGDLS, CDR2 YYNGEE. This CDR3 is built from 17 residues.

The chain employs TRBV7-2 and TRBJ2-1; D call uncertain. Germline assignment: CDR1 SGHTA and CDR2 FQGNSA. The CDR3 is 14 residues long. V gave up 1 base and J gave up 6 bases, with 10 bases separating them. DNA for the CDR3: TGTGCCAGCAGCTTAGGTCCCGGGCTCAATGAGCAGTTCTTC. Its protein product is CASSLGPGLNEQFF.

The V call is TRBV18, the J call TRBJ2-1; 11 bases line up with TRBD1. V lost 0 bases, J lost 12 bases, and 4 bases stayed unmatched. The CDR3 is made up of 14 amino acids. The germline V gene has CDR1 KGHSH and CDR2 LQKENI. The CDR3 nucleotides read TGTGCCAGCTCACCACCGGGACAGGGGGTTGGGCAGTTCTTC. Protein: CASSPPGQGVGQFF.

The chain carries TRBV10-2 and TRBJ2-7; D perhaps matches TRBD2 (5 bases). The CDR3 extends over 15 amino acids. V was pared by 2 bases and J by 1 base, with 12 bases between. The V gene's germline CDR1 is WSHSY and CDR2 SAAADI. CDR3 sequence (DNA): TGCGCCAGCAGTGAGGAGGGATCGGCATCCTACGAGCAGTACTTC. Amino acid sequence: CASSEEGSASYEQYF.

The chain has TRBV7-9 and TRBJ2-1; unclear D gene. Germline V gene data show CDR1 as SEHNR and CDR2 as FQNEAQ (reference sequence). V was shortened by 5 bases and J by 7 bases, with 18 bases between the two germline ends. This CDR3 has 15 amino acids. CDR3: CASSHPPRVSNEQFF. In nucleotides, the CDR3 is TGTGCCAGCAGCCACCCCCCGAGAGTTAGTAATGAGCAGTTCTTC.

The V gene is TRBV7-2, the J gene TRBJ2-7; 9 bases align to TRBD1. The germline gives CDR1 SGHTA, CDR2 FQGNSA. J gave up 5 bases and V 5 bases, and 7 bases lay outside the gene matches. The CDR3 runs to 14 residues. The CDR3 is CASSPRQGGNEQYF. In nucleotides, the CDR3 is TGTGCCAGCAGCCCCCGACAGGGGGGAAACGAGCAGTACTTC.

V gene TRBV5-6 combines with J gene TRBJ1-1; D unclear. The germline V gene has CDR1 SGHDT and CDR2 YYEEEE. The CDR3 is 11 residues long. V dropped 3 bases and J dropped 5 bases, with 5 bases sitting between them. DNA for the CDR3: TGTGCCAGCAGCTACGGGACTGAAGCTTTCTTT. Amino acids: CASSYGTEAFF.

This clone was seen only a few times. The V and J genes are TRBV5-6 and TRBJ2-7, with TRBD2 matching 8 bases. This CDR3 comprises 15 residues. Losses at the gene ends were 0 bases for V and 7 bases for J; bases not matched to a gene: 9. Germline CDR1 reads SGHDT; CDR2 reads YYEEEE. CDR3 loop: CASSLARLAGSEQYF. The CDR3 DNA follows: TGTGCCAGCAGCTTGGCGCGGCTAGCGGGCAGTGAGCAGTACTTC.

The rearrangement links TRBV7-2 to TRBJ2-1; 12 bases align to TRBD2. This CDR3 comprises 15 residues. Germline-derived CDR1 and CDR2 are SGHTA and FQGNSA. The V and J ends lost 8 bases and 2 bases, in that order; junction bases with no gene match: 4. CDR3 DNA sequence: TGTGCCAGCTCCGGACTAGCGGGAACCTACAATGAGCAGTTCTTC. It specifies CASSGLAGTYNEQFF. The full variable domain, in which reference TRBV7-2 and TRBJ2-1 provide the parts outside the CDR3, is GAGVSQSPSNKVTEKGKDVELRCDPISGHTALYWYRQSLGQGLEFLIYFQGNSAPDKSGLPSDRFSAERTGGSVSTLTIQRTQQEDSAVYLCASSGLAGTYNEQFFGPGTRLTVL.

The rearrangement links TRBV28 to TRBJ2-7, with TRBD1 matching over 7 bases. Germline CDR1 reads MDHEN; CDR2 reads SYDVKM. The CDR3 totals 15 residues. Trimming removed 5 bases from V and 0 bases from J; junction bases left unmatched: 7. The CDR3 DNA is TGTGCCAGCAGTCAAGGGGGCGCTCCCTCCTACGAGCAGTACTTC. It translates to CASSQGGAPSYEQYF.

The chain links TRBV27 to TRBJ1-1, with D maybe TRBD1 (5 bases). Germline V gives CDR1 MNHEY, CDR2 SMNVEV (reference sequence). Trimming shortened V by 3 bases and J by 0 bases, and 11 bases separated the two germline ends. CDR3 length: 15 amino acids. CDR3 DNA: TGTGCCAGCAGTTTGCCGGGACGGATGAACACTGAAGCTTTCTTT. This sequence encodes CASSLPGRMNTEAFF.

This sequence joins TRBV11-1 and TRBJ2-6; D might be TRBD1 (6 bases). V lost 2 bases and J lost 4, with 12 bases in between. Germline CDR1 reads SGHAT; CDR2 reads FQDESV (reference sequence). CDR3 length: 16 amino acids. CDR3 DNA: TGTGCCAGCAGCTTACGAGGGGGATCAGGGGCCAACGTCCTGACTTTC. Its protein product is CASSLRGGSGANVLTF.

About this clone itself: Other DNA variants within this sample encode the same CDR3. This rearrangement joins TRBV25-1 to TRBJ2-6, with D unresolved. Germline loops: CDR1 MGHDK, CDR2 SYGVNS. V was trimmed by 6 bases and J by 0 bases, leaving 6 bases between them. The CDR3 runs 14 residues. The CDR3 protein is CASSRTSGANVLTF. CDR3 DNA: TGTGCCAGCAGCAGGACCTCTGGGGCCAACGTCCTGACTTTC. The whole variable domain, filled in from reference TRBV25-1 and TRBJ2-6, reads EADIYQTPRYLVIGTGKKITLECSQTMGHDKMYWYQQDPGMELHLIHYSYGVNSTEKGDLSSESTVSRIRTEHFPLTLESARPSHTSQYLCASSRTSGANVLTFGAGSRLTVL.

The chain joins TRBV6-1 to TRBJ2-7; D might be TRBD2 (5 bases). V lost 3 bases to trimming and J lost 2 bases, with 11 bases between them. Per germline, CDR1 MNHNS and CDR2 SASEGT. This CDR3 has 14 residues. CDR3 protein: CASSDFGNPYEQYF. The CDR3, as DNA: TGTGCCAGCAGTGATTTCGGGAATCCCTACGAGCAGTACTTC.

This rearrangement joins TRBV28 to TRBJ1-5; D gene unclear. Germline CDR1 MDHEN, CDR2 SYDVKM. The ends were cut back, 5 bases at V and 2 bases at J, with 10 bases in the middle. There are 14 residues in the CDR3. The CDR3 here is CASSPSFGNQPQHF. The CDR3 DNA follows: TGTGCCAGCAGTCCCTCGTTTGGCAATCAGCCCCAGCATTTT.

V and J are TRBV5-6 and TRBJ1-3; possibly TRBD1 for D (6 bases). The length of the CDR3 is 16 residues. Deletions cut 3 bases from V and 0 bases from J, with 13 bases between. CDR1 is SGHDT, CDR2 YYEEEE, per germline. The CDR3 sequence is CASSWRGHRSGNTIYF. The DNA for the CDR3 is TGTGCCAGCAGCTGGCGGGGACACCGCTCTGGAAACACCATATATTTT.

This chain uses TRBV5-4 with TRBJ2-5; D is possibly TRBD2 (5 bases). CDR1 and CDR2 (germline): SGHNT, YYREEE (reference sequence). The CDR3 loop spans 14 amino acids. Trimming took off 5 bases at V and 2 bases at J, with 13 bases between the two ends. CDR3 DNA sequence: TGTGCCAGCAGTTCCTTAGCGACACAAGAGACCCAGTACTTC. It translates to CASSSLATQETQYF. Filled out from reference TRBV5-4 and TRBJ2-5, the complete variable domain reads ETGVTQSPTHLIKTRGQQVTLRCSSQSGHNTVSWYQQALGQGPQFIFQYYREEENGRGNFPPRFSGLQFPNYSSELNVNALELDDSALYLCASSSLATQETQYFGPGTRLLVL.

The chain combines TRBV5-6 with TRBJ2-1, with D possibly TRBD2 on 6 matching bases. The CDR3 length is 13 residues. The V gene lost 3 bases and the J gene lost 9 bases, with 13 bases spanning the gap. The V gene's germline CDR1 is SGHDT and CDR2 YYEEEE. The CDR3 sequence: CASSSTSSFEQFF. In DNA, the CDR3 is TGTGCCAGCAGCTCCACTAGCTCCTTTGAGCAGTTCTTC. The variable domain in full, with the rest retrieved from reference TRBV5-6 and TRBJ2-1, is DAGVTQSPTHLIKTRGQQVTLRCSPKSGHDTVSWYQQALGQGPQFIFQYYEEEERQRGNFPDRFSGHQFPNYSSELNVNALLLGDSALYLCASSSTSSFEQFFGPGTRLTVL.

The chain carries TRBV18 and TRBJ1-2; 7 bases line up with TRBD1. Germline loops: CDR1 KGHSH, CDR2 LQKENI. The CDR3 loop spans 12 amino acids. The V gene end was trimmed by 9 bases and the J gene end by 4 bases; junction bases not matched to a gene: 5. The CDR3 loop is CASQTGSYGYTF. Here the CDR3 DNA reads TGTGCCAGTCAGACAGGGAGCTATGGCTACACCTTC.

The rearrangement links TRBV6-1 to TRBJ2-7, with D possibly matching TRBD1 (5 bases). Germline CDR1 MNHNS, CDR2 SASEGT. This CDR3 spans 14 amino acids. V gave up 6 bases and J gave up 5 bases, with 17 bases separating them. The CDR3 nucleotides are TGTGCCAGCAGGAGAGGACACCTCTACCACGAGCAGTACTTC. Translating it yields CASRRGHLYHEQYF.

Turning to this clone: The same CDR3 is also encoded by other DNA sequences in this sample. The rearrangement links TRBV19 to TRBJ1-2, with D unclear. The CDR3 spans 12 residues. The germline V gene has CDR1 LNHDA and CDR2 SQIVND (reference sequence). Deletions cut 4 bases from V and 2 bases from J, with 5 bases between. In DNA, the CDR3 is TGTGCCAGTAGTACTCTCAACTATGGCTACACCTTC. Its protein product is CASSTLNYGYTF.

The V and J genes are TRBV27 and TRBJ2-3; D possibly corresponds to TRBD1 (5 bases). This CDR3 comprises 12 residues. V shed 5 bases and J shed 6 bases, with 9 bases lying between them. Germline-derived CDR1 and CDR2 are MNHEY and SMNVEV (reference sequence). CDR3 in DNA: TGTGCCAGCAGTACCCACAGGGATACGCAGTATTTT. Protein: CASSTHRDTQYF.

The chain recombines TRBV7-2 with TRBJ2-1, with 8 bases matching TRBD1. The CDR3 has 14 amino acids. The junction had 9 bases not matched to a gene; V was cut back by 5 bases and J by 9 bases. CDR1 is SGHTA, CDR2 FQGNSA, per germline. The CDR3 is CASSRPGQASEQFF. DNA of the CDR3: TGTGCCAGCAGCCGCCCGGGACAGGCAAGTGAGCAGTTCTTC.

The chain links TRBV6-5 to TRBJ1-4; D gene unclear. Trimming left V 0 bases short and J 5 bases short, with 4 bases between. Germline loops: CDR1 MNHEY, CDR2 SVGAGI. The CDR3 runs to 13 residues. Here the CDR3 reads CASSYSVNEKLFF. CDR3 DNA sequence: TGTGCCAGCAGTTACTCGGTCAATGAAAAACTGTTTTTT.

The rearrangement joins TRBV18 to TRBJ2-7, with a weak D call TRBD1 (6 bases). The length of the CDR3 is 16 residues. With 4 bases removed from V and 5 bases from J, the gap between germline ends came to 21 bases. Germline V gene sequence: CDR1 KGHSH, CDR2 LQKENI. The CDR3 coding sequence is TGTGCCAGCTCACGTTCCCAGCAGGGGAGTTCGGACGAGCAGTACTTC. Its protein is CASSRSQQGSSDEQYF.

The rearrangement joins TRBV7-4 to TRBJ1-5; D is ambiguous. Deletions cut 2 bases from V and 5 bases from J, with 13 bases between. The CDR3 covers 15 residues. Germline loops: CDR1 SGHVT, CDR2 SQSDAQ. The CDR3 here is CASSLREGGDQPQHF. DNA for the CDR3: TGTGCCAGCAGCTTAAGGGAGGGAGGAGATCAGCCCCAGCATTTT. Variable domain in full (rest from reference TRBV7-4 and TRBJ1-5): GAGVSQSPRYKVAKRGRDVALRCDSISGHVTLYWYRQTLGQGSEVLTYSQSDAQRDKSGRPSGRFSAERPERSVSTLKIQRTEQGDSAVYLCASSLREGGDQPQHFGDGTRLSIL.

This clone has at least ten counts. The chain combines TRBV5-5 with TRBJ2-1, with unresolved D. The V gene's germline CDR1 is SGHKS and CDR2 YYEKEE (reference sequence). CDR3 length: 13 residues. Between the trimmed V and J ends, which lost 5 bases and 8 bases, there was a span of 14 bases. The CDR3 DNA follows: TGTGCCAGCAGATATGTGGGTCAGTATGAGCAGTTCTTC. Residues: CASRYVGQYEQFF.

The chain links TRBV7-3 to TRBJ2-3, with TRBD2 matching 14 bases. Germline lookup yields CDR1 SGHTA and CDR2 FQGTGA. V was pared by 0 bases and J by 4 bases, with 3 bases of the junction left unmatched. CDR3 length: 17 amino acids. In DNA, the CDR3 is TGTGCCAGCAGCTTAACGGGACTAGCGGGAGTCTCAGATACGCAGTATTTT. Translating it yields CASSLTGLAGVSDTQYF.

This clone was counted a few times. The chain uses TRBV7-2 and TRBJ1-2; 7 bases fit TRBD1. Germline assignment: CDR1 SGHTA and CDR2 FQGNSA. The CDR3 has 14 residues. J gave up 5 bases and V 5 bases, and 8 bases lay outside the gene matches. CDR3 region: CASSDGTARYGYTF. Written as DNA, the CDR3 is TGTGCCAGCAGCGACGGGACAGCTCGATATGGCTACACCTTC.